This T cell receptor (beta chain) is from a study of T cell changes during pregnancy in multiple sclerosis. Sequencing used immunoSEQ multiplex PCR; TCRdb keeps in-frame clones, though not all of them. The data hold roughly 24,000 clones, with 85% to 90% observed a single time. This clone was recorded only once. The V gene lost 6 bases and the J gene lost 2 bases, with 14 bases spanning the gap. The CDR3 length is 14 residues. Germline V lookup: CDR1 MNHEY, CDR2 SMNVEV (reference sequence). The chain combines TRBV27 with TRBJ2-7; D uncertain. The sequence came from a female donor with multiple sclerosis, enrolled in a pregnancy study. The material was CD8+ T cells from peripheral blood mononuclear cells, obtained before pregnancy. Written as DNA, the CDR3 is TGTGCCAGCAGCTCTTTTCGTTCTACCTACGAGCAGTACTTC. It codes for CASSSFRSTYEQYF.